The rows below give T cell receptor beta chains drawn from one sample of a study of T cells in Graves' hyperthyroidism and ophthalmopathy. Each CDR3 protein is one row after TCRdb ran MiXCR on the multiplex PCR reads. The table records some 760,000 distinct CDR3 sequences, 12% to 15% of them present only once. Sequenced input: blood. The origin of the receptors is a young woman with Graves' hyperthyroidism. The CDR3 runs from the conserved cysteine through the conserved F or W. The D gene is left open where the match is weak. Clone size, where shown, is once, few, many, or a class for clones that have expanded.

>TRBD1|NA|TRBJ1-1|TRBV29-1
TGCAGCGCTGACCCCCGGGACAGGCTTTCTGGCGCTTTCTTT
CSADPRDRLSGAFF
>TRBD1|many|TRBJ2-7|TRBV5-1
TGCGCCAGCAGCACGGACAGGGACGCTTACGAGCAGTACTTC
CASSTDRDAYEQYF
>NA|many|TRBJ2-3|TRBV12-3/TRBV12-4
TGTGCCAGCAGTTTATCCGGGCGGGGCCTTGAGTGGACCTCAGATACGCAGTATTTT
CASSLSGRGLEWTSDTQYF
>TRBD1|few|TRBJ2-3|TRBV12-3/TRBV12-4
TGTGCCAGCAGTCCTAACAGGGGGTTCACAGATACGCAGTATTTT
CASSPNRGFTDTQYF
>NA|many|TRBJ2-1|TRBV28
TGTGCCAGCAGTTTAGGGGGGGGGCGGTTCTTTGAGCAGTTCTTC
CASSLGGGRFFEQFF
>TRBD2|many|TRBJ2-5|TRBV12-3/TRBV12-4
TGTGCCAGCAGTTTGCGGACGGGGAGCGGGAGGGAAGGGGAGACCCAGTACTTC
CASSLRTGSGREGETQYF
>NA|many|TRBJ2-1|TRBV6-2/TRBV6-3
TGTGCCAGCAGTTGGTTGGAGGGAGAGGAGGTGTGGGAGCAGTTCTTC
CASSWLEGEEVWEQFF
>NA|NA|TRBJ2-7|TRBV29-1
TGCAGCGTTGAGCGGGACAGTAAGTACGAGCAGTACTTC
CSVERDSKYEQYF
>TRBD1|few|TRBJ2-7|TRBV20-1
TGCAGTGCTAGAGGACAGGGTAAACTCTACGAGCAGTACTTC
CSARGQGKLYEQYF
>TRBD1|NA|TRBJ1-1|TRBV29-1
TGCAGCGCTCCGGGACAGGGCCCTTCCACGAACACTGAAGCTTTCTTT
CSAPGQGPSTNTEAFF
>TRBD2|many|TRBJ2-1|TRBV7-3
TGTGCCAGCAGCTCTTTAGGAGCGGGGGACTCGAACGATGAGCAGTTCTTC
CASSSLGAGDSNDEQFF
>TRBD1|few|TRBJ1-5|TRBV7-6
TGTGCCAGCAGCTTGACTTACAGGGGTGCGCCCCAGCATTTT
CASSLTYRGAPQHF
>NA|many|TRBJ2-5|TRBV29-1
TGCAGCGTGATGGGGGGTACGTTGGAGACCCAGTACTTC
CSVMGGTLETQYF
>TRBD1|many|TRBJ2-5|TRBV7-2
TGTGCCAGCAGCTTGGTACCAGGGGGCTTAGGGGAGACCCAGTACTTC
CASSLVPGGLGETQYF
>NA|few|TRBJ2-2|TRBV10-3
TGTGCCACGGCTGAGGCGGATCCCAACACCGGGGAGCTGTTTTTT
CATAEADPNTGELFF
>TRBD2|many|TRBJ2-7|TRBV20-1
TGCAGTGCTACGGGACTAGCGGACTCCTACGAGCAGTACTTC
CSATGLADSYEQYF
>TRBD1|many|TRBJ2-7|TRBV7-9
TGTGCCAGCAGCCGATCGGGACAGGGAGGCTACGAGCAGTACTTC
CASSRSGQGGYEQYF
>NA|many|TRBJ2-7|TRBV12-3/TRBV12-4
TGTGCCAGCAGGACGGGAACTAGGCCCGAGCAGTACTTC
CASRTGTRPEQYF
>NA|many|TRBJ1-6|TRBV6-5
TGTGCCAGCAGTTACTTCGGGACAAATAATTCACCCCTCCACTTT
CASSYFGTNNSPLHF
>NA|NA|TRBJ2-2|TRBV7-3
TGTGCCAGCAGCTTAAGGGCAGACACCGGGGAGCTGTTTTTT
CASSLRADTGELFF
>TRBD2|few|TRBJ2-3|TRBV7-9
TGTGCCAGCAGCTTAGGCGGGAGCCCCCCAGATACGCAGTATTTT
CASSLGGSPPDTQYF
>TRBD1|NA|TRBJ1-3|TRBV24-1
TGTGCCACCAGTGATAGGACAGGGATGATATATTTT
CATSDRTGMIYF
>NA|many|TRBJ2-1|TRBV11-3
TGTGCCAGCAGCAGGGGGGGGGCGAGAGACAATGAGCAGTTCTTC
CASSRGGARDNEQFF
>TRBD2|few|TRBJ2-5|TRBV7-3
TGTGCCAGCAGCTTAAAGCGGGGGCTCGAAGAGACCCAGTACTTC
CASSLKRGLEETQYF
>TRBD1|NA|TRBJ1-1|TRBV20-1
TGCAGTGCTAGGGGACAGACACTGAACACTGAAGCTTTCTTT
CSARGQTLNTEAFF
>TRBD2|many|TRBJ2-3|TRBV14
TGTGCCAGCAGCCAAGTATCTAGCGGGAGTTGGGATACGCAGTATTTT
CASSQVSSGSWDTQYF
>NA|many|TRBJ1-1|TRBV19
TGTGCCAGTAGTATAGATGGAGGGGCCCCCCGGGAGACTGAAGCTTTCTTT
CASSIDGGAPRETEAFF
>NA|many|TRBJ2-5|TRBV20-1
TGCAGTGCTAGAGATCTGATACTAGCAGAGACCCAGTACTTC
CSARDLILAETQYF
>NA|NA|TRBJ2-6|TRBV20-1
TGCAGTGCTACGGACCGTAGCTCTGGGGCCAACGTCCTGACTTTC
CSATDRSSGANVLTF
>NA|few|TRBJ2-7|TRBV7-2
TGTGCCAGCAGCCCTGGCCGTAGGGGGGAGCAGTACTTC
CASSPGRRGEQYF
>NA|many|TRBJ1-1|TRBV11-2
TGTGCCAGCAGCTTAGGAAGTGGAGCTTTCTTT
CASSLGSGAFF
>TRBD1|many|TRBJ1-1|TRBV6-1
TGTGCCAGCAGCACGGACAGGGTAGAAGCTTTCTTT
CASSTDRVEAFF
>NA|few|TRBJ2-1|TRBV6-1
TGTGCCAGCAGTTACGGAAACAATGAGCAGTTCTTC
CASSYGNNEQFF
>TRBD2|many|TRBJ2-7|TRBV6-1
TGTGCCAGCAGTCGCTCTAGCGGGCCTGTCCCCTACGAGCAGTACTTC
CASSRSSGPVPYEQYF